This TCR beta chain derives from a study of cytomegalovirus exposure and HLA in healthy donors. A remark on this clone: Its antigen remains unknown.

Study-wide results and caveats: The study found most TCR sequences rare, yet found some public TCRs in many donors. The study flagged roughly 150 TCR beta chains as cytomegalovirus-associated.

Healthy individuals who donated bone marrow served as the donors. The study ran its PCR with 60 Vbeta and 13 Jbeta primers. Assay: immunoSEQ multiplex PCR; the TCRdb copy retains only in-frame clones and omits some. The sample lists approximately 200,000 clones, over 70% occurring once. The CDR3 contains 14 residues. Looked up from germline, CDR1 is SQVTM and CDR2 is ANQGSEA. Losses at the gene ends were 4 bases for V and 4 bases for J; bases not matched to a gene: 9. The chain has TRBV29-1 and TRBJ1-2, with 7 nucleotides matching TRBD1. The sequence was collected from a woman younger than 35 in good health and CMV-seronegative. Material: PBMCs. The CDR3 region has the DNA TGCAGCGTTGTTATTGACAGGGCTGGCTATGGCTACACCTTC. Residues: CSVVIDRAGYGYTF. The full variable domain, completed using reference TRBV29-1 and TRBJ1-2, is SAVISQKPSRDICQRGTSLTIQCQVDSQVTMMFWYRQQPGQSLTLIATANQGSEATYESGFVIDKFPISRPNLTFSTLTVSNMSPEDSSIYLCSVVIDRAGYGYTFGSGTRLTVV.